This TCR beta chain comes out of a study of lymphopenia after photon versus proton radiotherapy. The CDR3 is 15 amino acids. Germline-derived CDR1 and CDR2 are SNHLY and FYNNEI. V gave up 7 bases and J gave up 3 bases; unmatched junction bases: 8. This table comes from immunoSEQ multiplex PCR, and its TCRdb copy is limited to in-frame clones, with some not included. Of more than 15,000 clones listed, just over 90% were seen once; the top ten hold about 6%. The rearrangement links TRBV2 to TRBJ2-5, with TRBD2 matching over 10 bases. Sequencing was performed on peripheral blood, taken from a patient treated with photon-based radiotherapy. This TCR derives from a man aged 55-75 years with pancreatic cancer. The CDR3 DNA is TGTGCCAGCAATAGGGCAGGACTAGCGGAAGAGACCCAGTACTTC. Translated: CASNRAGLAEETQYF.